This paragraph covers one T cell receptor (beta chain) sequence. The antigen is undetermined. The sample comes from a study of graft-versus-host responses after intestinal transplantation. Study background: Once they had received anti-thymocyte globulin induction, all recipients took tacrolimus and steroids for about three years.

General study findings and limits: Researchers found GvH clones in recipient marrow, and some showed up first in ileum or blood. High graft-versus-host to host-versus-graft T cell clonal ratios marked allografts of patients with graft-donor macrochimerism.

Sequencing was performed with immunoSEQ multiplex PCR; in TCRdb, only in-frame clones are kept and a portion is missing. The table has tens of thousands of clones, 92% seen once; the top ten hold about 0.3%. This TCR came from a human donor who received an intestinal transplant. The sequencing used unstimulated CD4+ T cells sorted from spleen or lymph node cells, collected before intestinal transplant.

CDR3 in amino acids: CASSLGLDRARYEQYF. For the CDR3, the DNA is TGCGCCAGCAGCTTGGGGCTGGACAGGGCCCGCTACGAGCAGTACTTC. V gene TRBV5-1 combines with J gene TRBJ2-7; 8 positions agree with TRBD1. Unmatched junction bases numbered 8, after V lost 0 bases and J lost 3 bases. Germline assignment: CDR1 SGHRS and CDR2 YFSETQ. The length of the CDR3 is 16 residues.